This is a list of T cell receptor beta chains from one sample in a study of spatial heterogeneity in lung cancer. Using its own MiXCR run on the 5' RACE reads, TCRdb lists one record per CDR3 protein. In the table there are 85,000 to 100,000 distinct CDR3 sequences, approximately 19% of which are singletons. The source material was PBMCs, sampled at follow-up. These receptors were taken from a male donor with early-stage non-small cell lung cancer. CDR3s include the opening cysteine and the closing phenylalanine or tryptophan. Fields, in order: V gene, D gene, J gene, clone size, CDR3 DNA, CDR3 protein. The D gene is left open where the match is weak. Only some rows state a clone size, as once, few, many or a class for expanded clones.

TRBV2,.,TRBJ2-3,.,TGTGCCAGCAGTGAAGCTGAGGGCCTCGGCACAGATACGCAGTATTTT,CASSEAEGLGTDTQYF
TRBV12-3/TRBV12-4,.,TRBJ2-5,.,TGTGCCAGCAGTTTAAGTCGTCCTCAAGAGACCCAGTACTTC,CASSLSRPQETQYF
TRBV19,.,TRBJ1-2,.,TGTGCCAGTAGTATCCGGGACAACTATGGCTACACCTTC,CASSIRDNYGYTF
TRBV5-1,TRBD2,TRBJ2-3,.,TGCGCCAGCAGTCCGACTAGCGGGGGGGCAGATACGCAGTATTTT,CASSPTSGGADTQYF
TRBV19,.,TRBJ2-1,.,TGTGGAACCGGGGCTAGATCTGGCAATGAGCAGTTCTTC,CGTGARSGNEQFF
TRBV6-1,TRBD1,TRBJ2-7,many,TGTGCCAGCAGTTTTGACAGGGGGCCCTACGAGCAGTACTTC,CASSFDRGPYEQYF
TRBV10-2,TRBD2,TRBJ2-5,many,TGCGCCAGCGGTGATAGCGGGGGCTCGGGAGAGACCCAGTACTTC,CASGDSGGSGETQYF
TRBV2,.,TRBJ1-1,.,TGTGCAACAGGGTTACTCCTGAACACTGAAGCTTTCTTT,CATGLLLNTEAFF
TRBV14,.,TRBJ1-2,.,TGTGCCAGCAGCCGAACATTCTATGGCTACACCTTC,CASSRTFYGYTF
TRBV5-1,.,TRBJ2-7,.,TGCGCCAGCAGCGCGAACCCCCCCTCCTACGAGCAGTACTTC,CASSANPPSYEQYF
TRBV10-3,.,TRBJ1-1,many,TGTGCCATCAGGGGGACGGGAACTGAAGCTTTCTTT,CAIRGTGTEAFF
TRBV10-2,TRBD2,TRBJ2-7,.,TGCGCCAGCATCGGGACTAGCGGGAGCTACGAGCAGTACTTC,CASIGTSGSYEQYF
TRBV7-6,.,TRBJ1-2,few,TGTGCCAGCAGCTTAGGCAACCCGATCGGCTACACCTTC,CASSLGNPIGYTF
TRBV9,.,TRBJ2-2,once,TGTGCCAGCAGCGTAGGGAGTTACACCGGGGAGCTGTTTTTT,CASSVGSYTGELFF
TRBV3-1,.,TRBJ2-3,few,TGTGCCAGCAGCCAAGAACCCGGCGGTACGCAGTATTTT,CASSQEPGGTQYF
TRBV20-1,.,TRBJ2-3,few,TGCAGTGCCTGGGAACCGGCGGGAGATACGCAGTATTTT,CSAWEPAGDTQYF
TRBV20-1,.,TRBJ1-3,few,TGCAGTGCTCGGGTTAGCTCTGGAAACACCATATATTTT,CSARVSSGNTIYF
TRBV20-1,.,TRBJ2-7,.,TGCAGTGCTAGAACCCGACGCGGGGGCTACCCACGTGGGTCCTACGAGCAGTACTTC,CSARTRRGGYPRGSYEQYF
TRBV20-1,.,TRBJ1-5,.,TGCAGTGCTAGCCCCCACCCGACGAGCAATCAGCCCCAGCATTTT,CSASPHPTSNQPQHF
TRBV11-1,TRBD1,TRBJ2-4,.,TGTGCCAGCAGCCCCAGGACAGGGGGAGCCAAAAACATTCAGTACTTC,CASSPRTGGAKNIQYF
TRBV12-3/TRBV12-4,TRBD2,TRBJ2-7,.,TGTGCCAGCAGTTTGGCGACTAGCGGAAACTACGAGCAGTACTTC,CASSLATSGNYEQYF
TRBV5-1,.,TRBJ2-5,.,TGCGCCAGCAGCTTGGCAACAGGGTTTCAAGAGACCCAGTACTTC,CASSLATGFQETQYF
TRBV4-2,.,TRBJ1-4,.,TGTGCCAGCAGCCCCATGGAGGAAGGGAATGAAAAACTGTTTTTT,CASSPMEEGNEKLFF
TRBV5-1,TRBD1,TRBJ2-4,many,TGCGCCAGCAGCTTGTCACAGGGGAAAGAGAGGGCCAAAAACATTCAGTACTTC,CASSLSQGKERAKNIQYF
TRBV2,.,TRBJ1-5,.,TGTGCCAGCAGTGAAATGTGGGGAAGCAATCAGCCCCAGCATTTT,CASSEMWGSNQPQHF
TRBV2,.,TRBJ1-2,.,TGTGCCAGCAGTGAAGGGCAATCGGCGGCCTATGGCTACACCTTC,CASSEGQSAAYGYTF
TRBV2,TRBD1,TRBJ2-5,.,TGTGCCAGCAGGCGGGACAGGGAAGAGACCCAGTACTTC,CASRRDREETQYF
TRBV2,.,TRBJ1-1,many,TGTGCCAGCAGTTCCTCCCGGGATCGCGTTTTCTTT,CASSSSRDRVFF
TRBV6-1,TRBD2,TRBJ2-1,many,TGTGCCAGCACTCGAAGGACTAGCGAATACAATGAGCAGTTCTTC,CASTRRTSEYNEQFF
TRBV2,TRBD2,TRBJ2-7,.,TGTGCCAGCAGTGCTCCGGGACTAGCGGGAGGCGGGCCCTACGAGCAGTACTTC,CASSAPGLAGGGPYEQYF
TRBV7-6,.,TRBJ2-2,many,TGTGCCAGCAGGACTCCAGTCGGGGAGCTGTTTTTT,CASRTPVGELFF
TRBV2,.,TRBJ1-2,.,TGTGCCAGCAAACAGGGTGGCGGCTACACCTTC,CASKQGGGYTF
TRBV4-3,TRBD1,TRBJ1-4,.,TGCGCCAGCAGCCAAGTGTATCAGGGGGCGACTAATGAAAAACTGTTTTTT,CASSQVYQGATNEKLFF
TRBV19,TRBD1,TRBJ2-6,.,TGTGCCAGCCGACAGGGCCCCAACTCTGGGGCCAACGTCCTGACTTTC,CASRQGPNSGANVLTF
TRBV29-1,.,TRBJ1-1,.,TGCAGCGTATCGTGGGGCACTGAAGCTTTCTTT,CSVSWGTEAFF
TRBV20-1,TRBD2,TRBJ2-5,many,TGCAGTGCGGACCCTAGCGGGACCCAGTACTTC,CSADPSGTQYF
TRBV29-1,.,TRBJ2-5,few,TGCAGCGTTGGAATGGGCGCAGAGACCCAGTACTTC,CSVGMGAETQYF
TRBV12-3/TRBV12-4,.,TRBJ1-5,.,TGTGCCAGCAGTTTAGTGGGGCAGAGCAATCAGCCCCAGCATTTT,CASSLVGQSNQPQHF
TRBV7-8,TRBD2,TRBJ2-7,few,TGTGCCAGCAGCCCGCGGACTAGCGGGAGGGCCAGATCCTACGAGCAGTACTTC,CASSPRTSGRARSYEQYF
TRBV4-3,TRBD2,TRBJ2-2,few,TGCGCCAGCAGCCAAGACCGTCGCCAAGAACTAGCGCCCGGGGAGCTGTTTTTT,CASSQDRRQELAPGELFF
TRBV10-3,.,TRBJ2-7,few,TGTGCCATTTCAACAGGGAGTGAGCAGTACTTC,CAISTGSEQYF
TRBV4-1,.,TRBJ1-5,few,TGCGCCAGCAGCCAGGGGTGGATGGGCAATCAGCCCCAGCATTTT,CASSQGWMGNQPQHF
TRBV5-1,TRBD1,TRBJ2-7,few,TGCGCCAGCAGCCCCCCGGACAGGGATAACGAGCAGTACTTC,CASSPPDRDNEQYF
TRBV12-3/TRBV12-4,.,TRBJ1-1,many,TGTGCCAGCAGTATCTACGATTGGGCAGGGCGCACTGAAGCTTTCTTT,CASSIYDWAGRTEAFF
TRBV5-4,.,TRBJ2-2,few,TGTGCCAGCAGCTCGCCGGGCTCCAACACCGGGGAGCTGTTTTTT,CASSSPGSNTGELFF
TRBV5-5,.,TRBJ2-1,few,TGTGCCAGCAGCGTTGCCCAGACAGTGAGCTCCTACAATGAGCAGTTCTTC,CASSVAQTVSSYNEQFF
TRBV27,.,TRBJ2-3,.,TGTGCCAGCAGTTTACCCTCCCCGGGGAGAGGCACAGATACGCAGTATTTT,CASSLPSPGRGTDTQYF
TRBV10-3,.,TRBJ2-1,.,TGTGCCATTAGCAGAGGCGAGCAGAATGAGCAGTTCTTC,CAISRGEQNEQFF
TRBV3-1,TRBD1,TRBJ1-1,.,TGTGCCAGCAGCCCGACCGGGACAGTTTCCATGAACACTGAAGCTTTCTTT,CASSPTGTVSMNTEAFF
TRBV27,TRBD2,TRBJ2-3,.,TGTGCCAGCAGTCTCCAAACCCACTTTCTAGCGGGAAGCACAGATACGCAGTATTTT,CASSLQTHFLAGSTDTQYF
TRBV12-3/TRBV12-4,.,TRBJ1-1,.,TGTGCCAGCACCTCTCCGCGGCGGGTCAACACTGAAGCTTTCTTT,CASTSPRRVNTEAFF
TRBV6-2/TRBV6-3,.,TRBJ1-1,many,TGTGCCAGCAGTCGTAATAACGATTACACTGAAGCTTTCTTT,CASSRNNDYTEAFF
TRBV7-2,TRBD1,TRBJ1-2,.,TGTGCCAGCAGCTTAGCTGGGACAGGGAACTATGGCTACACCTTC,CASSLAGTGNYGYTF
TRBV11-3,.,TRBJ2-3,.,TGTGCCAGCAGCTTAGTGACGAGCTCAGATACGCAGTATTTT,CASSLVTSSDTQYF
TRBV12-3/TRBV12-4,.,TRBJ1-4,few,TGTGCCAGCAGTTTCAACCAACTATCTTCAACTAATGAAAAACTGTTTTTT,CASSFNQLSSTNEKLFF
TRBV7-7,.,TRBJ1-1,few,TGTGCCAGCAGCTTAGCCCGGAACACTGAAGCTTTCTTT,CASSLARNTEAFF
TRBV27,TRBD1,TRBJ1-2,.,TGTGCCACCGCGCGCCGGGGACAGGGTCTTGGCTACACCTTC,CATARRGQGLGYTF
TRBV24-1,.,TRBJ1-5,.,TGTGCCACCAGTGATTTGCCCGGTCAGCCCCAGCATTTT,CATSDLPGQPQHF
TRBV3-1,.,TRBJ2-7,few,TGTGCCAGCAGCCCAGCCGGGGGATCCTACGAGCAGTACTTC,CASSPAGGSYEQYF